The 14 T cell receptor beta chains in this list originate from one sample, sequenced in a study of shared clonotypes between healthy human individuals. This table comes from immunoSEQ multiplex PCR, and its TCRdb copy is limited to in-frame clones, with some not included. There are about 980,000 clones in the sample; approximately 80% occur only once, and over 1.3% lies in the top ten. The sequencing sample was made of memory CD4+ T cells sorted from blood. Subset: CD45RA-negative fraction. The receptors originated from a young man in good health.

This clone occurred a few times. Distinct nucleotide sequences in the sample also encode this CDR3. The chain uses TRBV5-1 and TRBJ2-5; D is ambiguous. The CDR3 runs 13 residues. In germline, CDR1 is SGHRS, CDR2 YFSETQ. V was cut by 0 bases and J by 1 base, with 4 bases left in between. CDR3 loop: CASSLALQETQYF. The CDR3 region has the DNA TGCGCCAGCAGCTTGGCCCTCCAAGAGACCCAGTACTTC.

V and J are TRBV5-5 and TRBJ1-1, with D possibly TRBD1 on 6 matching bases. V lost 4 bases, J lost 0 bases, and 16 bases lay in between. The germline V gene encodes CDR1 SGHKS and CDR2 YYEKEE (reference sequence). This CDR3 spans 16 amino acids. This CDR3 is CASSTGTPDLNTEAFF. The CDR3 nucleotides are TGTGCCAGCAGCACCGGGACACCAGACTTGAACACTGAAGCTTTCTTT.

The rearrangement joins TRBV7-2 to TRBJ1-6, with D possibly being TRBD1 (5 bases). This CDR3 comprises 17 residues. The V end was cut by 0 bases, the J end by 6 bases, with 15 bases between. The germline V gene has CDR1 SGHTA and CDR2 FQGNSA. CDR3 sequence (DNA): TGTGCCAGCAGCTTAGCCCTCTGGGGACGTAGTAATTCACCCCTCCACTTT. Amino acids: CASSLALWGRSNSPLHF. The full variable domain, rest sourced from reference TRBV7-2 and TRBJ1-6, is GAGVSQSPSNKVTEKGKDVELRCDPISGHTALYWYRQSLGQGLEFLIYFQGNSAPDKSGLPSDRFSAERTGGSVSTLTIQRTQQEDSAVYLCASSLALWGRSNSPLHFGNGTRLTVT.

The chain recombines TRBV30 with TRBJ1-2, with 9 bases aligning to TRBD1. CDR1 GTSNPN and CDR2 SVGIG come from the germline V gene (reference sequence). This CDR3 has 16 amino acids. V lost 2 bases and J lost 4; bases outside the gene matches: 11. The CDR3 here is CAWSPSQRDRVYGYTF. The CDR3 region has the DNA TGTGCCTGGAGTCCTTCACAACGGGACAGGGTCTATGGCTACACCTTC.

This clone was picked up one time. The gene calls are TRBV4-1 and TRBJ2-3; D may be TRBD1 or TRBD2 (5 bases each). The CDR3 has 15 amino acids. V lost 2 bases and J 5 bases, leaving 14 bases between the germline ends. Germline CDR1 and CDR2: MGHRA and YSYEKL. The CDR3 here is CASSQSSGTVDTQYF. The CDR3 coding sequence is TGCGCCAGCAGCCAAAGCTCCGGGACGGTAGATACGCAGTATTTT.

The rearrangement uses TRBV5-1 and TRBJ2-1; a possible D gene is TRBD2 (6 bases). V was cut by 0 bases and J by 0 bases, with 13 bases left in between. CDR1 is SGHRS, CDR2 YFSETQ, per germline. The CDR3 runs 17 residues. As DNA, the CDR3 is TGCGCCAGCAGCTTGGTATTCTCGGGGGTCTCCTACAATGAGCAGTTCTTC. Its protein product is CASSLVFSGVSYNEQFF.

This clone was seen a handful of times. This chain uses TRBV14 with TRBJ2-7; the D gene is possibly TRBD2 (5 bases). V was clipped by 2 bases and J by 7 bases, with 9 bases between them. Germline V gene lookup returns CDR1 SGHDN and CDR2 FVKESK. The CDR3 covers 12 residues. CDR3 amino acids: CASSQTRREQYF. DNA for the CDR3: TGTGCCAGCAGCCAAACGAGGAGGGAGCAGTACTTC.

This chain links TRBV6-6 with TRBJ1-5; no clear D gene. With 5 bases removed from V and 2 bases from J, the gap between germline ends came to 13 bases. CDR1 MNHNY and CDR2 SVGAGI come from the germline V gene (reference sequence). This CDR3 has 15 amino acids. CDR3 nucleotide sequence: TGTGCCAGCAGTACCTTGGGGTGGGGCAATCAGCCCCAGCATTTT. It codes for CASSTLGWGNQPQHF.

This clone was observed at least ten times. The sample holds other DNA sequences that translate to the same CDR3. The chain joins TRBV7-9 to TRBJ1-1, with D uncertain. The length of the CDR3 is 14 residues. Between the trimmed V and J ends, which lost 5 bases and 1 base, there was a span of 11 bases. In germline, CDR1 is SEHNR, CDR2 FQNEAQ (reference sequence). The CDR3 is CASSPDLSNTEAFF. The CDR3 DNA sequence: TGTGCCAGCAGCCCCGACTTATCGAACACTGAAGCTTTCTTT.

The rearrangement links TRBV30 to TRBJ1-2, with D possibly being TRBD1 (5 bases). The CDR3 consists of 13 residues. V was clipped by 0 bases and J by 3 bases, with 8 bases between them. CDR1 is GTSNPN, CDR2 SVGIG, per germline (reference sequence). CDR3 bases: TGTGCCTGGAGTGTAGGGGACGACTATGGCTACACCTTC. It is translated as CAWSVGDDYGYTF.

This clone is a singleton in its sample. The rearrangement uses TRBV4-1 and TRBJ1-4, with D perhaps TRBD1 (5 bases). V shed 4 bases and J shed 4 bases, with 13 bases lying between them. Germline V gene lookup returns CDR1 MGHRA and CDR2 YSYEKL. The CDR3 extends over 15 amino acids. The CDR3 is CASSRSGKGNEKLFF. CDR3 DNA sequence: TGCGCCAGCAGCCGTTCAGGGAAGGGTAATGAAAAACTGTTTTTT.

At least ten counts were recorded for this clone. This chain uses TRBV13 with TRBJ2-3; the match to TRBD2 covers 11 bases. V trimming: 4 bases; J trimming: 3 bases; junction bases outside the gene matches: 9. Germline V CDR1 and CDR2: PRHDT, FYEKMQ (reference sequence). This CDR3 has 17 residues. CDR3 nucleotides: TGTGCCAGCAGCTGGTTAGCGGGAGGGCCTGGGACAGATACGCAGTATTTT. Its translation is CASSWLAGGPGTDTQYF.

In regard to this clone: Other DNA variants within this sample encode the same CDR3. J is TRBJ2-1 and V is TRBV7-8; no firm D call. Trimming removed 1 base from V and 10 bases from J, with 5 bases in between. Germline CDR1 is SGHVS and CDR2 is FQNEAQ. The CDR3 runs 11 residues. CDR3 coding DNA: TGTGCCAGCAGCTTAGACCGGGAGCAGTTCTTC. Its translation is CASSLDREQFF.

The chain is built from TRBV7-9 and TRBJ1-6, with TRBD1 identical over 7 bases. V shed 3 bases and J 5 bases; nucleotides not matched to a gene: 4. There are 15 residues in the CDR3. Germline V gene data show CDR1 as SEHNR and CDR2 as FQNEAQ (reference sequence). The DNA of the CDR3 is TGTGCCAGCAGCTTCAAGACAGGGCATAATTCACCCCTCCACTTT. It translates to CASSFKTGHNSPLHF.